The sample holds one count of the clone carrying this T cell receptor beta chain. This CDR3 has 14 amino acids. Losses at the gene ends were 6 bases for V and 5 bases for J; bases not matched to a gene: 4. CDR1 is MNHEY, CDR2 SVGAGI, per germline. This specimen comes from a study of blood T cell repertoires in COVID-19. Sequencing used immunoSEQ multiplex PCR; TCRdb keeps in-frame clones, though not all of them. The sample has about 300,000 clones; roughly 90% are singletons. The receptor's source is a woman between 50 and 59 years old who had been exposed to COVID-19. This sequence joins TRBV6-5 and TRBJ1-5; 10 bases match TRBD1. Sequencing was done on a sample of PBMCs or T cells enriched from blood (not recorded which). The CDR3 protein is CASRGTGVHQPQHF. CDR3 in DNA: TGTGCCAGCAGGGGGACAGGGGTCCATCAGCCCCAGCATTTT.